The next 28 T cell receptor beta chains were all read from a single sample in a study of T-cell memory formation after mild COVID-19. TCRdb used MiXCR to reprocess the 5' RACE reads, holding one entry per CDR3 protein. The sample gives 550,000 to 700,000 distinct CDR3 sequences, approximately 19% of which show up once; around 12% is in the top ten. The sample taken for sequencing was PBMCs or a T cell subset sorted from them (not recorded which). These receptors originate from an adult woman who had mild COVID-19 (a few samples of this study predate the infection). Cell type and time point are not known.

The sample holds a few counts of this clonotype. This rearrangement joins TRBV9 to TRBJ2-1; D not resolved. V shed 5 bases and J shed 10 bases, with 10 bases lying between them. The germline CDR1 and CDR2 sequences are SGDLS and YYNGEE. This CDR3 spans 11 amino acids. The CDR3 is CASSAESEQFF. The CDR3 bases are TGTGCCAGCAGTGCTGAGTCAGAGCAGTTCTTC.

This rearrangement joins TRBV25-1 to TRBJ1-4, with D unclear. This CDR3 region has 14 residues. Germline loops: CDR1 MGHDK, CDR2 SYGVNS. The V gene lost 4 bases and the J gene lost 0 bases, with 6 bases spanning the gap. The CDR3 reads CASSAVATNEKLFF. As DNA, the CDR3 is TGTGCCAGCAGTGCAGTAGCAACTAATGAAAAACTGTTTTTT.

This clonotype was seen a few times. V gene TRBV5-5 combines with J gene TRBJ1-5, with no clear D. Per germline, CDR1 SGHKS and CDR2 YYEKEE (reference sequence). This CDR3 contains 14 residues. The V end lost 4 bases, the J end lost 3 bases, and 11 bases lay between the germline ends. CDR3 residues: CASSLPQSNQPQHF. CDR3 sequence (DNA): TGTGCCAGCAGCCTCCCGCAGTCCAATCAGCCCCAGCATTTT. Variable domain in full (rest from reference TRBV5-5 and TRBJ1-5): DAGVTQSPTHLIKTRGQQVTLRCSPISGHKSVSWYQQVLGQGPQFIFQYYEKEERGRGNFPDRFSARQFPNYSSELNVNALLLGDSALYLCASSLPQSNQPQHFGDGTRLSIL.

A few counts support this clonotype. The chain links TRBV27 to TRBJ1-3; TRBD1 agrees at 7 bases. This CDR3 is built from 15 residues. The germline V gene encodes CDR1 MNHEY and CDR2 SMNVEV (reference sequence). Trimming removed 5 bases from V and 2 bases from J; junction bases left unmatched: 6. The DNA of the CDR3 is TGTGCCAGCAGTCCAGGGACAGTGACTGGAAACACCATATATTTT. This sequence encodes CASSPGTVTGNTIYF.

The genes are TRBV6-6 and TRBJ1-5; the match to TRBD1 covers 7 bases. Germline trimming cut 0 bases from V and 0 bases from J; bases unmatched to any gene: 14. Per the germline V gene, CDR1 is MNHNY and CDR2 is SVGAGI (reference sequence). This CDR3 region has 20 residues. CDR3 nucleotide sequence: TGTGCCAGCAGTTACTCGCGCAACAGGGGCCCCAGGTTTAGCAATCAGCCCCAGCATTTT. It specifies CASSYSRNRGPRFSNQPQHF.

This clonotype was recorded many times. The chain has TRBV3-1 and TRBJ2-4; 8 bases fit TRBD1. Trimming cost V 5 bases and J 9 bases; bases outside gene matches: 6. CDR3 size: 13 residues. Germline assignment: CDR1 LGHDT and CDR2 YNNKEL (reference sequence). The CDR3 here is CASSWTGSVIQYF. CDR3 in DNA: TGTGCCAGCAGCTGGACAGGGTCGGTCATTCAGTACTTC.

This clonotype was seen a few times. The CDR3 DNA sequence: TGTGCCAGCAGCTTAGTTGGCCTTAGAAAACTGTTTTTT. It encodes CASSLVGLRKLFF. This sequence joins TRBV7-9 and TRBJ1-4; D not resolved. Trimming took 1 base from V and 10 from J, leaving 10 bases between them. This CDR3 comprises 13 residues. Germline CDR1 SEHNR, CDR2 FQNEAQ (reference sequence).

This clonotype turned up a few times. The chain is built from TRBV24-1 and TRBJ1-2, with D maybe TRBD1 (6 bases). Trimming took off 4 bases at V and 5 bases at J, with 13 bases between the two ends. The CDR3 runs to 14 residues. Per germline, CDR1 KGHDR and CDR2 SFDVKD. The CDR3 loop reads CATSDSGTPYGYTF. The CDR3 DNA is TGTGCCACCAGTGACTCCGGGACACCTTATGGCTACACCTTC.

In this sample, this clonotype turned up many times. This chain links TRBV5-1 with TRBJ1-1, with D possibly matching TRBD1 (6 bases). Germline values: CDR1 SGHRS, CDR2 YFSETQ. V lost 4 bases and J lost 2, with 18 bases in between. The CDR3 is made up of 16 amino acids. The CDR3 sequence: CASSPTPQGSNTEAFF. The DNA for the CDR3 is TGCGCCAGCAGCCCGACCCCACAGGGTTCAAACACTGAAGCTTTCTTT.

V gene TRBV5-1 combines with J gene TRBJ1-4; D is unclear. The germline V gene has CDR1 SGHRS and CDR2 YFSETQ. Trimming stripped 4 bases from V and 2 bases from J, with 15 bases between. This CDR3 has 16 residues. CDR3 bases: TGCGCCAGCAGCCCTGTTTCGGGAGGGACTAATGAAAAACTGTTTTTT. The encoded protein is CASSPVSGGTNEKLFF.

This clonotype was seen only a few times. This chain joins TRBV4-1 and TRBJ2-2; 9 bases line up with TRBD2. This CDR3 is 16 amino acids long. The J segment lost 4 bases and the V segment lost 1 base, leaving 4 bases of the junction unmatched. The germline V gene has CDR1 MGHRA and CDR2 YSYEKL. The CDR3 reads CASSQGAGGLTGELFF. CDR3 DNA: TGCGCCAGCAGCCAAGGAGCGGGGGGACTCACCGGGGAGCTGTTTTTT.

The chain joins TRBV5-5 to TRBJ2-7, with 7 bases identical to TRBD2. Trimming removed 6 bases from V and 3 bases from J; junction bases left unmatched: 15. The CDR3 has 16 residues. The V gene's germline CDR1 is SGHKS and CDR2 YYEKEE (reference sequence). CDR3 protein: CASTPGGPGSFYEQYF. CDR3 bases: TGTGCCAGCACCCCGGGAGGCCCAGGGTCCTTCTACGAGCAGTACTTC.

This clonotype showed up just a few times. The chain combines TRBV29-1 with TRBJ2-7; D gene ambiguous. The V end was cut by 6 bases, the J end by 0 bases, with 9 bases between. The germline V gene encodes CDR1 SQVTM and CDR2 ANQGSEA. This CDR3 is 12 amino acids long. CDR3 region: CSVVESSYEQYF. CDR3 in DNA: TGCAGCGTGGTGGAGTCCTCCTACGAGCAGTACTTC.

This clonotype has a count of ten or more. The rearrangement uses TRBV5-1 and TRBJ1-2; D uncertain. The CDR3 has 16 amino acids. V was cut by 0 bases and J by 4 bases, with 16 bases left in between. CDR1 and CDR2 from the germline V gene are SGHRS and YFSETQ. In nucleotides, the CDR3 is TGCGCCAGCAGCTTGGCCATATCGACACGGGGCTATGGCTACACCTTC. Its translation is CASSLAISTRGYGYTF.

The rearrangement uses TRBV5-1 and TRBJ1-2, with TRBD1 as a possible D gene (5 bases). Germline V gene sequence: CDR1 SGHRS, CDR2 YFSETQ. Trimming pared 3 bases from V and 4 bases from J, leaving 16 bases between. This CDR3 is built from 15 residues. The CDR3 here is CASSSPDGAPYGYTF. DNA for the CDR3: TGCGCCAGCAGCTCCCCCGATGGGGCCCCCTATGGCTACACCTTC.

This chain connects TRBV9 to TRBJ1-2, with TRBD1 matching 8 bases. There are 14 residues in the CDR3. The junction had 8 bases not matched to a gene; V was cut back by 4 bases and J by 6 bases. In germline, CDR1 is SGDLS, CDR2 YYNGEE. The CDR3 reads CASSNGQGAHGYTF. The CDR3 bases are TGTGCCAGCAGCAATGGACAGGGCGCTCATGGCTACACCTTC.

The rearrangement links TRBV25-1 to TRBJ2-7, with D unresolved. This CDR3 is 14 amino acids long. From germline, CDR1 is MGHDK and CDR2 SYGVNS. Between the trimmed V and J ends, which lost 1 base and 3 bases, there was a span of 10 bases. The CDR3 sequence is CASSELGSGYEQYF. The DNA for the CDR3 is TGTGCCAGCAGTGAATTGGGCTCGGGCTACGAGCAGTACTTC.

In this sample, this clonotype turned up a few times. The chain carries TRBV7-9 and TRBJ1-6; D is possibly TRBD1 (6 bases). Germline V gives CDR1 SEHNR, CDR2 FQNEAQ (reference sequence). This CDR3 contains 14 residues. V lost 5 bases, J lost 13 bases, and 18 bases lay in between. The CDR3 loop reads CASSQETGPWPLHF. CDR3 DNA: TGTGCCAGCAGCCAAGAGACAGGCCCCTGGCCCCTCCACTTT.

J is TRBJ1-2 and V is TRBV5-6; D is unresolved. V was clipped by 4 bases and J by 3 bases, with 16 bases between them. There are 15 residues in the CDR3. CDR1 and CDR2 (germline): SGHDT, YYEEEE. CDR3 region: CASSPPDPGDYGYTF. CDR3 DNA: TGTGCCAGCAGCCCCCCGGATCCGGGCGACTATGGCTACACCTTC.

J is TRBJ1-2 and V is TRBV6-2 or TRBV6-3; TRBD1 agrees at 7 bases. Germline CDR1 MNHEY, CDR2 SVGEGT. The V and J ends lost 7 bases and 4 bases, in that order; junction bases with no gene match: 12. This CDR3 is built from 15 residues. The CDR3 reads CASTRGQGVLYGYTF. The CDR3 DNA reads as TGTGCCAGCACCCGAGGGCAGGGGGTCCTCTATGGCTACACCTTC.

The chain has TRBV12-3 or TRBV12-4 and TRBJ2-2, with unresolved D. The length of the CDR3 is 13 residues. Trimming cost V 2 bases and J 3 bases, with 4 bases left between them. The DNA of the CDR3 is TGTGCCAGCAGTTTATGGGACACCGGGGAGCTGTTTTTT. This encodes CASSLWDTGELFF.

This clonotype was seen a handful of times. This chain connects TRBV15 to TRBJ2-7; 9 nucleotides line up with TRBD2. Per the germline V gene, CDR1 is LNHNV and CDR2 is YYDKDF (reference sequence). The CDR3 is made up of 18 amino acids. The V and J ends lost 0 bases and 4 bases, in that order; junction bases with no gene match: 13. The CDR3 region is CATSRDRLGLARNYEQYF. CDR3 nucleotides: TGTGCCACCAGCAGAGATAGATTGGGACTAGCTAGGAATTACGAGCAGTACTTC.

This clonotype was counted between two and nine times. The chain joins TRBV20-1 to TRBJ2-3; 8 bases fit TRBD2. V was clipped by 4 bases and J by 5 bases; unmatched bases: 17. The CDR3 consists of 17 residues. Germline V gene data show CDR1 as DFQATT and CDR2 as SNEGSKA (reference sequence). CDR3 amino acids: CSATPRGTGGTVDTQYF. The CDR3 DNA sequence: TGCAGTGCTACCCCCCGGGGTACGGGAGGGACGGTAGATACGCAGTATTTT.

This clonotype has more than one count but fewer than ten. This chain links TRBV24-1 with TRBJ2-2; D is unresolved. V dropped 1 base and J dropped 0 bases, with 2 bases sitting between them. The CDR3 loop spans 14 amino acids. Per the germline V gene, CDR1 is KGHDR and CDR2 is SFDVKD. For the CDR3, the DNA is TGTGCCACCAGTGATTTTGCGAACACCGGGGAGCTGTTTTTT. Its translation is CATSDFANTGELFF.

The V call is TRBV29-1, the J call TRBJ2-1, with 11 bases matching TRBD2. The CDR3 has 15 residues. Germline CDR1 is SQVTM and CDR2 is ANQGSEA. V lost 7 bases and J lost 3; bases outside the gene matches: 8. CDR3 loop: CSASGTSGLYNEQFF. In DNA form, the CDR3 reads TGCAGCGCATCCGGGACTAGCGGCCTCTACAATGAGCAGTTCTTC.

The V gene is TRBV18, the J gene TRBJ2-7; TRBD1 is a possible D gene (6 bases). V was shortened by 1 base and J by 3 bases, with 13 bases between the two germline ends. CDR1 is KGHSH and CDR2 is LQKENI in the germline V gene. The CDR3 spans 15 residues. In DNA, the CDR3 is TGTGCCAGCTCACCACGTACAGGGTCACTCTACGAGCAGTACTTC. Residues: CASSPRTGSLYEQYF.

This clonotype occurred a few times. The CDR3, as DNA: TGCAGTGCTAGAGAGGCCGGGACAGGCTCCGGGGAAGCTTTCTTT. It codes for CSAREAGTGSGEAFF. The chain uses TRBV20-1 and TRBJ1-1, with 8 bases lining up with TRBD1. Looked up from germline, CDR1 is DFQATT and CDR2 is SNEGSKA (reference sequence). Trimming cost V 0 bases and J 8 bases; bases outside gene matches: 11. This CDR3 contains 15 residues.

The gene calls are TRBV7-6 and TRBJ2-3, with a possible D match to TRBD1 (5 bases). CDR1 is SGHVS and CDR2 is FNYEAQ in the germline V gene. V shed 5 bases and J shed 2 bases, with 17 bases lying between them. The CDR3 sequence is 16 residues long. Here the CDR3 reads CASSETREAYTDTQYF. CDR3 nucleotide sequence: TGTGCCAGCAGCGAGACCAGGGAAGCCTACACAGATACGCAGTATTTT.